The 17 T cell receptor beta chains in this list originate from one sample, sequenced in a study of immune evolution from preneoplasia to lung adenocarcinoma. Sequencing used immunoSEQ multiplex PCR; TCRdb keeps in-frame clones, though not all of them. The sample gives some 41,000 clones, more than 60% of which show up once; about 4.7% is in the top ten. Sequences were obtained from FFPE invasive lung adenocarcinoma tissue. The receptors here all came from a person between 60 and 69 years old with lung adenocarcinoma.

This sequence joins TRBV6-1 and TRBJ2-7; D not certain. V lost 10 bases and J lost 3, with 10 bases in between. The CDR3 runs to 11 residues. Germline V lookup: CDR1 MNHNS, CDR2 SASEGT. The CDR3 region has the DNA TGTGCCATAACGGTGTTCTACGAGCAGTACTTC. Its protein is CAITVFYEQYF.

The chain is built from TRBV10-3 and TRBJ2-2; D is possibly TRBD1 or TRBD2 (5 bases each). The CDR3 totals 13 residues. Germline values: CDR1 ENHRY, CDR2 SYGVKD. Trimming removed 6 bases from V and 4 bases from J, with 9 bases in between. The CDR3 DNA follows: TGTGCCATCAGCAGGGAGAGCACCGGGGAGCTGTTTTTT. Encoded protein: CAISRESTGELFF.

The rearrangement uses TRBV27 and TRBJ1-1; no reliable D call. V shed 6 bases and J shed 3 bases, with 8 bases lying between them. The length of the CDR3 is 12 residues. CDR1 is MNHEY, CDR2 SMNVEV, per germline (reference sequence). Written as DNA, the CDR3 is TGTGCCAGCAGGGGGAGGTACACTGAAGCTTTCTTT. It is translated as CASRGRYTEAFF.

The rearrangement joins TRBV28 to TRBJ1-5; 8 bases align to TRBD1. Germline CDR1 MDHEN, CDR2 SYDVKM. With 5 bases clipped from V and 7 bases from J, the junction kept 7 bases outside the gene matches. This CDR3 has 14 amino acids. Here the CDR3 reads CASSIQGGGQPQHF. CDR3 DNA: TGTGCCAGCAGTATACAGGGGGGTGGGCAGCCCCAGCATTTT.

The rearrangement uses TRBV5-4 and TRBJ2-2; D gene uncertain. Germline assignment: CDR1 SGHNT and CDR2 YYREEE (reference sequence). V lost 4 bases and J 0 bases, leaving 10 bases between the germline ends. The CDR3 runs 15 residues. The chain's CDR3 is CASSDAITNTGELFF. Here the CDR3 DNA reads TGTGCCAGCAGCGACGCGATAACGAACACCGGGGAGCTGTTTTTT.

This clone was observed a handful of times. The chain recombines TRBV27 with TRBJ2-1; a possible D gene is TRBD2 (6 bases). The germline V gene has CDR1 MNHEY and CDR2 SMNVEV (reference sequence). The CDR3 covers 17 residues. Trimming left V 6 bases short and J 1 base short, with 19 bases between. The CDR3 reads CASSPGAGSLSYNEQFF. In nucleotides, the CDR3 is TGTGCCAGCAGCCCTGGAGCGGGTAGTCTGTCCTACAATGAGCAGTTCTTC.

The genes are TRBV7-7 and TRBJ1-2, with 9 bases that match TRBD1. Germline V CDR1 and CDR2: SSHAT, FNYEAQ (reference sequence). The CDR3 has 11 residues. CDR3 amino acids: CARDREEGYTF. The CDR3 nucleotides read TGTGCTAGGGACAGGGAGGAGGGCTACACCTTC. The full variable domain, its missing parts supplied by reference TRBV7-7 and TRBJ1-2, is GAGVSQSPRYKVTKRGQDVTLRCDPISSHATLYWYQQALGQGPEFLTYFNYEAQPDKSGLPSDRFSAERPEGSISTLTIQRTEQRDSAMYRCARDREEGYTFGSGTRLTVV.

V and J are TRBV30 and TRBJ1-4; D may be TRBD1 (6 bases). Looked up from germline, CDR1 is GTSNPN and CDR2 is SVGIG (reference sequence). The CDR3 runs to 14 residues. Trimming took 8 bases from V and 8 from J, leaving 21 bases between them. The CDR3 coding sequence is TGTGCCACCTTACACGCAGGGGAGCGGGAAAAACTGTTTTTT. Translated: CATLHAGEREKLFF.

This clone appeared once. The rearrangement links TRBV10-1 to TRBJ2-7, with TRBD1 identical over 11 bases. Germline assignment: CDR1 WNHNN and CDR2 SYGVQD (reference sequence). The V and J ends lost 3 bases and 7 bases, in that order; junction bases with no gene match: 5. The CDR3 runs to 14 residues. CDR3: CASSDPGTGGEQYF. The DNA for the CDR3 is TGCGCCAGCAGTGACCCTGGGACAGGGGGGGAGCAGTACTTC.

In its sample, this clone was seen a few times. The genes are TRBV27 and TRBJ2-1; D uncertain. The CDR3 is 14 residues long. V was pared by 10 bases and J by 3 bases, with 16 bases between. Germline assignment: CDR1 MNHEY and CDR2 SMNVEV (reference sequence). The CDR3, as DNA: TGTGCCACCGCCCCCAGTGCTTTCTACAATGAGCAGTTCTTC. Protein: CATAPSAFYNEQFF.

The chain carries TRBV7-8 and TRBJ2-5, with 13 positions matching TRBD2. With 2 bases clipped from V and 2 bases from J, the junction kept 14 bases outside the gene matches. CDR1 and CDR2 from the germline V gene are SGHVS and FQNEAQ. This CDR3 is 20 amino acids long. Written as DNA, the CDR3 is TGTGCCAGCAGCTTAAGGGGCGCGGGTGAGGGACTAGCGGGACAAGAGACCCAGTACTTC. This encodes CASSLRGAGEGLAGQETQYF. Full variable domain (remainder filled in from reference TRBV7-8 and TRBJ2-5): GAGVSQSPRYKVAKRGQDVALRCDPISGHVSLFWYQQALGQGPEFLTYFQNEAQLDKSGLPSDRFFAERPEGSVSTLKIQRTQQEDSAVYLCASSLRGAGEGLAGQETQYFGPGTRLLVL.

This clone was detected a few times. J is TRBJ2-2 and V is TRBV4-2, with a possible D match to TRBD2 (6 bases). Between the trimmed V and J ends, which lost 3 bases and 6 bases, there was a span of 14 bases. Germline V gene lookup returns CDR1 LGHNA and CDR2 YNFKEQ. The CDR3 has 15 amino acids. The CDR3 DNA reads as TGTGCCAGCAGCCACATATACGGGGGTCCCGGGGAGCTGTTTTTT. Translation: CASSHIYGGPGELFF.

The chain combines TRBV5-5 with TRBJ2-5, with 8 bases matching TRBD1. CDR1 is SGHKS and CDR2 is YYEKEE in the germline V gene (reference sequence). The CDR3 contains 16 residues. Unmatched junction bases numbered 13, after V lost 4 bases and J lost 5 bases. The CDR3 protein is CASSRGIRTGRETQYF. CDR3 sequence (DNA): TGTGCCAGCAGCCGAGGCATAAGGACAGGGCGCGAGACCCAGTACTTC.

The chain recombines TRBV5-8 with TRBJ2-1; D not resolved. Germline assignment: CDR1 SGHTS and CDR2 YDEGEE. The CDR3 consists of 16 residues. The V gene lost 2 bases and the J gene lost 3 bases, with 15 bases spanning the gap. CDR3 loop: CASSFLAKSRYNEQFF. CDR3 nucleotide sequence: TGTGCCAGCAGCTTTTTGGCTAAAAGTCGCTACAATGAGCAGTTCTTC.

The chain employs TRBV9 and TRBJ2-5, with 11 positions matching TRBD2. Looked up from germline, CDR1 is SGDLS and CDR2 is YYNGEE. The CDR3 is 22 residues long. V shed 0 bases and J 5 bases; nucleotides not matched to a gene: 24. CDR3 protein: CASSVEVSRGLAGGPRRETQYF. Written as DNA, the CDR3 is TGTGCCAGCAGCGTAGAGGTGTCGAGGGGTCTAGCGGGAGGCCCCAGGAGGGAGACCCAGTACTTC.

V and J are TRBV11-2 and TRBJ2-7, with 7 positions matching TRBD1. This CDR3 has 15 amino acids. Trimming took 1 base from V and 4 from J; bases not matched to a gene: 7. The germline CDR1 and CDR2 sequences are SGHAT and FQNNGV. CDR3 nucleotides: TGTGCCAGCAGCTTAGTAAGGGGGCCGAGGTACGAGCAGTACTTC. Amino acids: CASSLVRGPRYEQYF. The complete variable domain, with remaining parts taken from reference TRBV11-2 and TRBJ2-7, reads EAGVAQSPRYKIIEKRQSVAFWCNPISGHATLYWYQQILGQGPKLLIQFQNNGVVDDSQLPKDRFSAERLKGVDSTLKIQPAKLEDSAVYLCASSLVRGPRYEQYFGPGTRLTVT.

The CDR3, as DNA: TGCGCCAGCAGCTCGGGACAAGGGGCTAGGGAGCAGTACTTC. Protein product: CASSSGQGAREQYF. The rearrangement uses TRBV5-1 and TRBJ2-7, with D perhaps matching TRBD1 (6 bases). This CDR3 has 14 residues. CDR1 and CDR2 (germline): SGHRS, YFSETQ. Trimming stripped 3 bases from V and 7 bases from J, with 17 bases between. Full variable domain (outside the CDR3, taken from reference TRBV5-1 and TRBJ2-7): KAGVTQTPRYLIKTRGQQVTLSCSPISGHRSVSWYQQTPGQGLQFLFEYFSETQRNKGNFPGRFSGRQFSNSRSEMNVSTLELGDSALYLCASSSGQGAREQYFGPGTRLTVT.